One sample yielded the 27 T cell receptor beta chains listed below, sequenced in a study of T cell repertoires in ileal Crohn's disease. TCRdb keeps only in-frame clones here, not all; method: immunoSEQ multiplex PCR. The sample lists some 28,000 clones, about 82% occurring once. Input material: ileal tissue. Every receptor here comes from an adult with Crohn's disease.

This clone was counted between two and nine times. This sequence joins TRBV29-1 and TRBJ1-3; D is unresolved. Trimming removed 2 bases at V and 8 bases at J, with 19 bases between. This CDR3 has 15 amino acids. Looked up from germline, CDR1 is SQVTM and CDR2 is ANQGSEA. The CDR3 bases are TGCAGCGTTGAATCTGGGCGGGGAGCGGCCCACACCATATATTTT. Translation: CSVESGRGAAHTIYF.

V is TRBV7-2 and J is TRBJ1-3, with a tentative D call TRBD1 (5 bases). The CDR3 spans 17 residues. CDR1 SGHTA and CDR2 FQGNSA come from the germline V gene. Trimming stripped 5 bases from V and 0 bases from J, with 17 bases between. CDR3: CASSLGGRVDSGNTIYF. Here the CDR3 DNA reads TGTGCCAGCAGCCTCGGGGGAAGGGTTGACTCTGGAAACACCATATATTTT.

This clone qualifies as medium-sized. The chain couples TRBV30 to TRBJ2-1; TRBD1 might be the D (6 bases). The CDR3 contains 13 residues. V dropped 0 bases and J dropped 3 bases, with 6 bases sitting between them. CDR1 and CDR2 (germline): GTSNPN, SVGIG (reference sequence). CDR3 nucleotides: TGTGCCTGGAGTGTAGGGGGCTACAATGAGCAGTTCTTC. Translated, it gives CAWSVGGYNEQFF.

CDR3 loop: CASSQSGGIAKNIQYF. CDR3 nucleotide sequence: TGCGCCAGCAGTCAATCTGGAGGGATAGCCAAAAACATTCAGTACTTC. The genes are TRBV23-1 and TRBJ2-4; tentatively, D is TRBD2 (6 bases). TRBV23-1 qualifies as an ORF whose function is uncertain. This CDR3 is 16 amino acids long. Trimming pared 0 bases from V and 0 bases from J, leaving 9 bases between.

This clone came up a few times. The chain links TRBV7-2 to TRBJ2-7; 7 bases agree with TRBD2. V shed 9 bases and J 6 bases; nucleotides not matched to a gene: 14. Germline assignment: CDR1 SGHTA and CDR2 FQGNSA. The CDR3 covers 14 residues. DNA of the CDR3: TGTGCCAGTACCGGAAGAGCGGGAAGGGGCGAGCAGTACTTC. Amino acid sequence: CASTGRAGRGEQYF.

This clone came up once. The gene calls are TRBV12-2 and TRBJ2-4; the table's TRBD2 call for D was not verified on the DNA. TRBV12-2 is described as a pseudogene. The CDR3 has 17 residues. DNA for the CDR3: TGTGCAAGTCGCTACCGCCGAACCGAGCGAGCCAAAAACATTCAGTACTTC. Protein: CASRYRRTERAKNIQYF.

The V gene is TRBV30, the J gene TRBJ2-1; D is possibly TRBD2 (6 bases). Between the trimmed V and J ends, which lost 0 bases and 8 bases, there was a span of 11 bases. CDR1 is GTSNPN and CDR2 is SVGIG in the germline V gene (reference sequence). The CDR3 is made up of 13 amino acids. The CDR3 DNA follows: TGTGCCTGGAGTGTACGGGAGTGGGATGAGCAGTTCTTC. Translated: CAWSVREWDEQFF.

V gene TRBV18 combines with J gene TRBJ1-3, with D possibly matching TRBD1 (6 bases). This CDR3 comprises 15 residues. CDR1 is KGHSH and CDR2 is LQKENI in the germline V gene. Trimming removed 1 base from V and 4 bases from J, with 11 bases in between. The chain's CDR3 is CASSPLQGSGNTIYF. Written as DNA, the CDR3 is TGTGCCAGCTCACCACTCCAGGGGTCCGGAAACACCATATATTTT. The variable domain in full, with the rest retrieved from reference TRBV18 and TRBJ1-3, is NAGVMQNPRHLVRRRGQEARLRCSPMKGHSHVYWYRQLPEEGLKFMVYLQKENIIDESGMPKERFSAEFPKEGPSILRIQQVVRGDSAAYFCASSPLQGSGNTIYFGEGSWLTVV.

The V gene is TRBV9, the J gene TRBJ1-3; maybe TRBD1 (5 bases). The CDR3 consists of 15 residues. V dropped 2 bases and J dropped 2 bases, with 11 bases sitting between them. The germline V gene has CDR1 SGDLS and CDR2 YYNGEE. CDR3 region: CASSVSGETGNTIYF. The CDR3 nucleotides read TGTGCCAGCAGCGTCTCGGGGGAGACTGGAAACACCATATATTTT. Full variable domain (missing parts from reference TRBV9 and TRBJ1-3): DSGVTQTPKHLITATGQRVTLRCSPRSGDLSVYWYQQSLDQGLQFLIQYYNGEERAKGNILERFSAQQFPDLHSELNLSSLELGDSALYFCASSVSGETGNTIYFGEGSWLTVV.

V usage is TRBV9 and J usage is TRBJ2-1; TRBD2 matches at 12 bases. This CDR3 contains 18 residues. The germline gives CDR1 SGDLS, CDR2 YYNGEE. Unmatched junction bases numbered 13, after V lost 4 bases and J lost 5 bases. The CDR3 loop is CASSPTRRLAGENNEQFF. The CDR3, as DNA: TGTGCCAGCAGCCCCACTCGACGACTAGCGGGGGAAAACAATGAGCAGTTCTTC.

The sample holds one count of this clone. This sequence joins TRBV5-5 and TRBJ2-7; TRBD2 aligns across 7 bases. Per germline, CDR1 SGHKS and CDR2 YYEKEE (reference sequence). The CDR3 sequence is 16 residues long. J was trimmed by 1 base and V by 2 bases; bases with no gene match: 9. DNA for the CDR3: TGTGCCAGCAGCTTCCTCCAGAGACTAGCATCCTACGAGCAGTACTTC. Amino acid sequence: CASSFLQRLASYEQYF.

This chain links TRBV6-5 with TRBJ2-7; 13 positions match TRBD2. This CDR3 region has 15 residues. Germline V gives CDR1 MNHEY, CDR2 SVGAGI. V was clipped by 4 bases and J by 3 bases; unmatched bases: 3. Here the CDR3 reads CASSSLAGGHYEQYF. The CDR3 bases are TGTGCCAGCAGTTCACTAGCGGGGGGGCACTACGAGCAGTACTTC.

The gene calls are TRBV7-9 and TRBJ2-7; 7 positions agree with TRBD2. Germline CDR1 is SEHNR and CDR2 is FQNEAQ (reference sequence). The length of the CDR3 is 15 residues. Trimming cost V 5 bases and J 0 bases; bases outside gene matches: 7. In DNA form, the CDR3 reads TGTGCCAGCAGCGTCTTGCGGGGGAGCTCCTACGAGCAGTACTTC. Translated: CASSVLRGSSYEQYF.

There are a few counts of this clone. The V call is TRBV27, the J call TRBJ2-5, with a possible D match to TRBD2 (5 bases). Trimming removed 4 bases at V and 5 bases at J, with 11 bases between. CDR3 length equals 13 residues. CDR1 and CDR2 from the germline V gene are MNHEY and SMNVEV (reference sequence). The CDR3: CASSYREGETQYF. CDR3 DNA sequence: TGTGCCAGCAGTTACCGGGAAGGGGAGACCCAGTACTTC.

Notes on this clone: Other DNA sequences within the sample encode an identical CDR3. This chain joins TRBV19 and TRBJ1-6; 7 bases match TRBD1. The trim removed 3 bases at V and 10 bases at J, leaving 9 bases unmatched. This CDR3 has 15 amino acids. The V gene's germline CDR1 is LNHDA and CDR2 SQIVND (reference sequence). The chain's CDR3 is CASSMRDREGSPLHF. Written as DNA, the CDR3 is TGTGCCAGTAGTATGAGAGACAGGGAAGGCTCACCCCTCCACTTT.

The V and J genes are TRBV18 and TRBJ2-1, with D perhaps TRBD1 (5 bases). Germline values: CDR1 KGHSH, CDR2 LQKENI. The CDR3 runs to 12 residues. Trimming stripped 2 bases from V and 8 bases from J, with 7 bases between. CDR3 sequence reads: CASSPKGYEQFF. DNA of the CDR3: TGTGCCAGCTCACCAAAGGGGTATGAGCAGTTCTTC.

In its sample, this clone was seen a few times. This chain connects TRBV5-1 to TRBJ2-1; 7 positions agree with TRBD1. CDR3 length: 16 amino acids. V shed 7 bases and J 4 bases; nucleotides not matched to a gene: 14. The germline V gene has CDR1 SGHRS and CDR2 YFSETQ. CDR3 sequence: CASSTSGTDGYNEQFF. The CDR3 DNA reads TGCGCCAGCTCGACCTCCGGGACAGATGGTTACAATGAGCAGTTCTTC. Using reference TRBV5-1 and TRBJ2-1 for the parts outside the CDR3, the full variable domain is KAGVTQTPRYLIKTRGQQVTLSCSPISGHRSVSWYQQTPGQGLQFLFEYFSETQRNKGNFPGRFSGRQFSNSRSEMNVSTLELGDSALYLCASSTSGTDGYNEQFFGPGTRLTVL.

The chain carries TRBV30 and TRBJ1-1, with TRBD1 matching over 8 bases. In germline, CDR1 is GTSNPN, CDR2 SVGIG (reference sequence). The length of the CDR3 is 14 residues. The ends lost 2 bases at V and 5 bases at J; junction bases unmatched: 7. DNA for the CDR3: TGTGCCTGGAGTCCTCAGGGGGCCGGAACTGAAGCTTTCTTT. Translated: CAWSPQGAGTEAFF.

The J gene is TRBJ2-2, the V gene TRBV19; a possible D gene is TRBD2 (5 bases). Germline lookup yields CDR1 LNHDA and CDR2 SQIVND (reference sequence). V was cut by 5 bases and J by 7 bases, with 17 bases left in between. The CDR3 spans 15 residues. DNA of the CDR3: TGTGCCAGTAGTTCCTGGGTCCCTCGGGGCGGGGAGCTGTTTTTT. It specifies CASSSWVPRGGELFF.

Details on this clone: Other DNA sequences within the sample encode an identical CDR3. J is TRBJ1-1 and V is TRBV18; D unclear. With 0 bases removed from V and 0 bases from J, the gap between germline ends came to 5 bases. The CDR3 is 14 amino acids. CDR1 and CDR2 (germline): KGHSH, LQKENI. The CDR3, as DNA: TGTGCCAGCTCACCACCTTCCGTGAACACTGAAGCTTTCTTT. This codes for CASSPPSVNTEAFF.

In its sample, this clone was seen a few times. The CDR3 sequence is CAWSLGGASSYNEQFF. CDR3 bases: TGTGCCTGGAGTCTTGGGGGGGCGAGCTCCTACAATGAGCAGTTCTTC. The chain has TRBV30 and TRBJ2-1, with D maybe TRBD2 (7 bases). Germline V gene data show CDR1 as GTSNPN and CDR2 as SVGIG (reference sequence). The ends were cut back, 2 bases at V and 0 bases at J, with 14 bases in the middle. CDR3 length: 16 residues.

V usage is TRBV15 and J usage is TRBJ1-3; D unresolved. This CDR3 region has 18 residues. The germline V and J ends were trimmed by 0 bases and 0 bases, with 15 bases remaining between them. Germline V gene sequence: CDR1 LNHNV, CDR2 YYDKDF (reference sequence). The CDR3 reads CATSRDAGVSGSGNTIYF. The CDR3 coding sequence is TGTGCCACCAGCAGAGATGCAGGCGTCTCTGGCTCTGGAAACACCATATATTTT. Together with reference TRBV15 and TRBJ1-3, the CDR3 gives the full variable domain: DAMVIQNPRYQVTQFGKPVTLSCSQTLNHNVMYWYQQKSSQAPKLLFHYYDKDFNNEADTPDNFQSRRPNTSFCFLDIRSPGLGDTAMYLCATSRDAGVSGSGNTIYFGEGSWLTVV.

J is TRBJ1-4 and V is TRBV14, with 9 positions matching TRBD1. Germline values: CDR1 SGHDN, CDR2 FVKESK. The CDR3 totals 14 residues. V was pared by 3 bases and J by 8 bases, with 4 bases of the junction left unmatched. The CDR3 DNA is TGTGCCAGCAGCCACCCCGGGACAGGGGAAAAACTGTTTTTT. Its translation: CASSHPGTGEKLFF.

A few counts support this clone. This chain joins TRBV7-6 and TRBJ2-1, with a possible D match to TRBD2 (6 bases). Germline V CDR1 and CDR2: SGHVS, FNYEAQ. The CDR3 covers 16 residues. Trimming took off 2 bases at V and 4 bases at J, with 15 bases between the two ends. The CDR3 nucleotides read TGTGCCAGCAGCTTAAAGGTTTCCGGGACTTACAATGAGCAGTTCTTC. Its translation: CASSLKVSGTYNEQFF.

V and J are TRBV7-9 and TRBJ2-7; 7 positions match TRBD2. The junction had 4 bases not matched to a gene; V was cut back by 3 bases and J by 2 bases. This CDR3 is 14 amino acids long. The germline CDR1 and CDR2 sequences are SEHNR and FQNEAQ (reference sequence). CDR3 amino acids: CASSFSGTPYEQYF. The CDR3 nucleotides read TGTGCCAGCAGCTTCAGCGGGACCCCCTACGAGCAGTACTTC.

The CDR3 reads CASSLSGGDNQPQHF. In DNA form, the CDR3 reads TGTGCCAGCAGCTTATCGGGCGGGGACAATCAGCCCCAGCATTTT. The chain links TRBV7-2 to TRBJ1-5, with D hard to call. The germline V gene encodes CDR1 SGHTA and CDR2 FQGNSA. The CDR3 loop spans 15 amino acids. The ends were cut back, 2 bases at V and 3 bases at J, with 11 bases in the middle.

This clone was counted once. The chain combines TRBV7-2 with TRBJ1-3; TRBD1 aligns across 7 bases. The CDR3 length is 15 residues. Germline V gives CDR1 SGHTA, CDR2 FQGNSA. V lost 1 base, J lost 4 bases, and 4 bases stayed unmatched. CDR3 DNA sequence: TGTGCCAGCAGCTTAGGCACAGGGGCGGGAAACACCATATATTTT. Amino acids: CASSLGTGAGNTIYF.